What follows describes a single T cell receptor (beta chain). Its antigen is unknown. This entry belongs to a study of cytomegalovirus exposure and HLA in healthy donors. Study-level findings and limits: In an earlier analysis, most TCR beta V segments were productive about 87% or about 30% of the time. Available immune exposure information was restricted to CMV serostatus only.

A multiplex PCR was run with 60 Vbeta primers and 13 Jbeta primers. Measured with immunoSEQ multiplex PCR; TCRdb has only the in-frame clones, and not every one. The sample includes approximately 150,000 clones, roughly 80% seen only once; the top ten take approximately 3%. Germline V CDR1 and CDR2: SEHNR, FQNEAQ (reference sequence). CDR3 length: 16 residues. The V and J ends lost 5 bases and 1 base respectively, with 17 bases between them. This chain connects TRBV7-9 to TRBJ1-1; possible D gene TRBD1, 6 bases. The sequencing sample was made of PBMCs. The receptor comes from a male donor in good health and CMV-seronegative. The CDR3 loop is CASSKGDGLRNTEAFF. In DNA, the CDR3 is TGTGCCAGCAGCAAGGGGGACGGATTAAGGAACACTGAAGCTTTCTTT.